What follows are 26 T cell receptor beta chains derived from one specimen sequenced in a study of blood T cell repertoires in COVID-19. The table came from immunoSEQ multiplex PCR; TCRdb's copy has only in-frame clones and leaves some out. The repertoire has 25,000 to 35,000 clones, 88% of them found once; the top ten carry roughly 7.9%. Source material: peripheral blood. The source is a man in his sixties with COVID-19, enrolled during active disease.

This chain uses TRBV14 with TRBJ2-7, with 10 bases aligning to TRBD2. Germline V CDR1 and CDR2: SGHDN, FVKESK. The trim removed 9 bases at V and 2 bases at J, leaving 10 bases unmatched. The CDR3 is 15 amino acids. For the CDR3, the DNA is TGTGCCAGTTATTCCGGGACTAGCGCAACCTACGAGCAGTACTTC. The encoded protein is CASYSGTSATYEQYF.

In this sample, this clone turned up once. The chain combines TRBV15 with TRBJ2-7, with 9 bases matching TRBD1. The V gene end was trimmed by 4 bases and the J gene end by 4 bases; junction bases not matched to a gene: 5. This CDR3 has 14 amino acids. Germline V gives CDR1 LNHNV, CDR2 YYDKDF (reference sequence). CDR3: CATSKQGALYEQYF. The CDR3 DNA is TGTGCCACCAGCAAACAGGGGGCGCTTTACGAGCAGTACTTC.

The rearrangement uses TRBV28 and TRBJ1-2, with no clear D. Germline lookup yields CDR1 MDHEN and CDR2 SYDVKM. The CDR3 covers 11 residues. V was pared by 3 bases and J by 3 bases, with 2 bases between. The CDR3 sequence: CASSFYYGYTF. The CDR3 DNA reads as TGTGCCAGCAGTTTCTACTATGGCTACACCTTC.

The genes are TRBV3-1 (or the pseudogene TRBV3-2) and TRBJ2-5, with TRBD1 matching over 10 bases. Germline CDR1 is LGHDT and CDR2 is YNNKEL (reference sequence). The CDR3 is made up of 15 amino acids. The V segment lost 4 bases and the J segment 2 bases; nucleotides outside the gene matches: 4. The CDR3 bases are TGTGCCAGCAGCCGGGGGACAGGGGATCAAGAGACCCAGTACTTC. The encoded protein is CASSRGTGDQETQYF.

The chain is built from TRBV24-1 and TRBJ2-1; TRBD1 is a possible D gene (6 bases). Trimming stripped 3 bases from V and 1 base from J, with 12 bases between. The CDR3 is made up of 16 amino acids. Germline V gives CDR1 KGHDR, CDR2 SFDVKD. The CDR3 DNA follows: TGTGCCACCAGTGATAGATACAGGGCGTCCTACAATGAGCAGTTCTTC. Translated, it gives CATSDRYRASYNEQFF.

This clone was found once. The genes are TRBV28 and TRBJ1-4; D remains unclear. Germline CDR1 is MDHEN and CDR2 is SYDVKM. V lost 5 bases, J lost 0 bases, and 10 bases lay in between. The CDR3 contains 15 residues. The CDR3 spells CASSNYGTTNEKLFF. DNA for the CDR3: TGTGCCAGCAGTAACTACGGAACAACTAATGAAAAACTGTTTTTT.

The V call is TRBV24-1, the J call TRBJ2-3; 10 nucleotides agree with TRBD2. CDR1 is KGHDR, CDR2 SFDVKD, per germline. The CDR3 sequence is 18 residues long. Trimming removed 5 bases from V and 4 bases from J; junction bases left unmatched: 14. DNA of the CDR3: TGTGCCACCAGTGGATGGGGGGCCGCTAGCGGGAGTGCAGATACGCAGTATTTT. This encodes CATSGWGAASGSADTQYF.

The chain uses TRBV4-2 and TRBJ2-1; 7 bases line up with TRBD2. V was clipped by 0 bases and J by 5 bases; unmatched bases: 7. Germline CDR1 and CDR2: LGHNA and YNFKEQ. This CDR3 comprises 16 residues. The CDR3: CASSQDRASGHNEQFF. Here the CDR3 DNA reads TGTGCCAGCAGCCAAGATAGGGCTAGCGGACACAATGAGCAGTTCTTC.

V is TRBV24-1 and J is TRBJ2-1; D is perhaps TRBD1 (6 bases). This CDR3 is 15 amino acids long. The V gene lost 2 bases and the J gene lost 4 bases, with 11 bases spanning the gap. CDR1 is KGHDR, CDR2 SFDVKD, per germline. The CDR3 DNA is TGTGCCACCAGTGATTCAGGGGCGAGTTACAATGAGCAGTTCTTC. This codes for CATSDSGASYNEQFF.

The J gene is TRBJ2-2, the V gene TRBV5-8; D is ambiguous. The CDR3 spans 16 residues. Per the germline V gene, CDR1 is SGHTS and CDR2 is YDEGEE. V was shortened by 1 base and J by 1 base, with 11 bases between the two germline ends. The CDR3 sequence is CASSLREGGNTGELFF. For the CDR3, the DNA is TGTGCCAGCAGCTTGCGTGAAGGCGGGAACACCGGGGAGCTGTTTTTT.

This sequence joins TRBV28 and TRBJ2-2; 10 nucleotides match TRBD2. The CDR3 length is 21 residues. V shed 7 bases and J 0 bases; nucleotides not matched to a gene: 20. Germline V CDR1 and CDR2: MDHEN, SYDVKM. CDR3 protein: CASTPHAGTSAANANTGELFF. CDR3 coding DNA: TGTGCCAGCACTCCGCATGCGGGGACTAGCGCGGCAAACGCGAACACCGGGGAGCTGTTTTTT.

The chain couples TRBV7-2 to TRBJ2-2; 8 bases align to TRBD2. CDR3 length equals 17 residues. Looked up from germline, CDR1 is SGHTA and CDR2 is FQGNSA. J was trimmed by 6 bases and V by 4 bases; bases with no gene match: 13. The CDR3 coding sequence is TGTGCCAGCAGCTCCACCCGGGCGGGAGGCCCCCCCGGGGAGCTGTTTTTT. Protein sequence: CASSSTRAGGPPGELFF.

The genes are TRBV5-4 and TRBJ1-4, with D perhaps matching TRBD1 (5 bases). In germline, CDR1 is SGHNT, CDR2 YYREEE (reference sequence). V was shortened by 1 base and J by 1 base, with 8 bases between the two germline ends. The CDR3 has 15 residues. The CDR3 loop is CASSLRRGTNEKLFF. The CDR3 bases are TGTGCCAGCAGCTTGAGAAGGGGAACTAATGAAAAACTGTTTTTT.

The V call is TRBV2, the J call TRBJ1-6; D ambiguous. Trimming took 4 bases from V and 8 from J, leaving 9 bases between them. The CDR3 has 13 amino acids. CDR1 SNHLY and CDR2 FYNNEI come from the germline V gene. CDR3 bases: TGTGCCAGCAGTGGTGGCATGGATTCACCCCTCCACTTT. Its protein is CASSGGMDSPLHF.

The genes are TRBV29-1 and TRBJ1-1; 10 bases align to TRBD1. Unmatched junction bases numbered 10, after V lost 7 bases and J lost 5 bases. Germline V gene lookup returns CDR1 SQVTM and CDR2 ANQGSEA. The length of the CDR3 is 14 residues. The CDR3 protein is CSATGGFGGTEAFF. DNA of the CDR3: TGCAGCGCGACAGGGGGCTTCGGAGGAACTGAAGCTTTCTTT.

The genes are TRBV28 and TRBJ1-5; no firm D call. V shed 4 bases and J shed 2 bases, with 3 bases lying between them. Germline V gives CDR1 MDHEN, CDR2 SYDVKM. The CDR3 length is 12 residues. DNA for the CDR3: TGTGCCAGCAGTTCTGGCAATCAGCCCCAGCATTTT. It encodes CASSSGNQPQHF.

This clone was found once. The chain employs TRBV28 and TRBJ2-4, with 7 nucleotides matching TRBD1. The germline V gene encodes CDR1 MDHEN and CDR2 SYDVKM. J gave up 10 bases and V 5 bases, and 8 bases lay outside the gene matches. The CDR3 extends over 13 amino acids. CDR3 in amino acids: CASSDGTVKIQYF. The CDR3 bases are TGTGCCAGCAGTGACGGGACAGTTAAAATTCAGTACTTC. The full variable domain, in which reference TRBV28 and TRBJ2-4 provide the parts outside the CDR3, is DVKVTQSSRYLVKRTGEKVFLECVQDMDHENMFWYRQDPGLGLRLIYFSYDVKMKEKGDIPEGYSVSREKKERFSLILESASTNQTSMYLCASSDGTVKIQYFGAGTRLSVL.

CDR3 in amino acids: CASSDRTSGSVVDTQYF. The CDR3 nucleotides read TGTGCCAGCAGTGATCGGACTAGCGGGAGCGTTGTGGATACGCAGTATTTT. The chain employs TRBV25-1 and TRBJ2-3, with 13 positions matching TRBD2. V lost 3 bases and J lost 6; bases outside the gene matches: 9. This CDR3 has 17 residues. CDR1 MGHDK and CDR2 SYGVNS come from the germline V gene.

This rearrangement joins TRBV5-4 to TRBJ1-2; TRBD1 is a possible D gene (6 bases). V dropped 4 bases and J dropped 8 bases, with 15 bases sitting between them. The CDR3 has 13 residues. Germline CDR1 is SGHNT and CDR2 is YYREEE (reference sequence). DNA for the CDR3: TGTGCCAGCAGCCCCATTTCAGGGGACGGCTACACCTTC. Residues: CASSPISGDGYTF.

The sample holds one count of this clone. CDR3 bases: TGTGCCAGCAGTGAATACCGGGAGAACACTGAAGCTTTCTTT. Its translation is CASSEYRENTEAFF. The chain has TRBV25-1 and TRBJ1-1; D unresolved. The CDR3 contains 14 residues. Trimming stripped 0 bases from V and 1 base from J, with 6 bases between. Looked up from germline, CDR1 is MGHDK and CDR2 is SYGVNS.

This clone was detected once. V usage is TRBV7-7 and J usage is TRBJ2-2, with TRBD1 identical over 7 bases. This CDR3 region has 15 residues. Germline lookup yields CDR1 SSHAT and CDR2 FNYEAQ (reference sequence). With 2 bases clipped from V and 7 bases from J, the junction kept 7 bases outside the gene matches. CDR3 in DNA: TGTGCCAGCAGCTTAATCTTAGGGACAGACGGGGAGCTGTTTTTT. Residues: CASSLILGTDGELFF.

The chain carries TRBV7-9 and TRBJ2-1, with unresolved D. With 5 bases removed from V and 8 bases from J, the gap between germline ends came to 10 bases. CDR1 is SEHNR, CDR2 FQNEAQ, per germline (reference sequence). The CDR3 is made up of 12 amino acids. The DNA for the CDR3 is TGTGCCAGCAGCGCAGGTGGTGATGAGCAGTTCTTC. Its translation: CASSAGGDEQFF.

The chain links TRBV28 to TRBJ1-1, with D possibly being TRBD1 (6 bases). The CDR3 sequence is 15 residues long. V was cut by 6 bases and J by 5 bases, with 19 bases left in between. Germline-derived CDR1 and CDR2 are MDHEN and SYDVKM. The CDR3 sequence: CASSRAKSGTTEAFF. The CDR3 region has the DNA TGTGCCAGCAGCAGGGCAAAATCCGGGACAACTGAAGCTTTCTTT. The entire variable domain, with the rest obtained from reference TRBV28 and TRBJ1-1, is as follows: DVKVTQSSRYLVKRTGEKVFLECVQDMDHENMFWYRQDPGLGLRLIYFSYDVKMKEKGDIPEGYSVSREKKERFSLILESASTNQTSMYLCASSRAKSGTTEAFFGQGTRLTVV.

In nucleotides, the CDR3 is TGTGCCAGCAGTTTAATCAGCCAAGAGACCCAGTACTTC. It codes for CASSLISQETQYF. The gene calls are TRBV28 and TRBJ2-5, with D uncertain. V lost 2 bases, J lost 1 base, and 5 bases lay in between. The CDR3 spans 13 residues. Germline-derived CDR1 and CDR2 are MDHEN and SYDVKM.

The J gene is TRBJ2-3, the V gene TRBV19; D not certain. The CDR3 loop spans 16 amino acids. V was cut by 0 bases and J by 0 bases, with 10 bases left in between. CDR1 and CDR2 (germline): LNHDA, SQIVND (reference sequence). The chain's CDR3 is CASSIDLGGSTDTQYF. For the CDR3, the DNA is TGTGCCAGTAGTATAGATCTCGGCGGAAGCACAGATACGCAGTATTTT.

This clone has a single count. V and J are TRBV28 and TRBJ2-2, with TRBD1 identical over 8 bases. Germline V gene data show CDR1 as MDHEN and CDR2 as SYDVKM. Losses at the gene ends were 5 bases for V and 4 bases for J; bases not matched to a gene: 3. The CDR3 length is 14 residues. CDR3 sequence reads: CASSGQGGTGELFF. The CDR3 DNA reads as TGTGCCAGCAGTGGACAGGGTGGCACCGGGGAGCTGTTTTTT.